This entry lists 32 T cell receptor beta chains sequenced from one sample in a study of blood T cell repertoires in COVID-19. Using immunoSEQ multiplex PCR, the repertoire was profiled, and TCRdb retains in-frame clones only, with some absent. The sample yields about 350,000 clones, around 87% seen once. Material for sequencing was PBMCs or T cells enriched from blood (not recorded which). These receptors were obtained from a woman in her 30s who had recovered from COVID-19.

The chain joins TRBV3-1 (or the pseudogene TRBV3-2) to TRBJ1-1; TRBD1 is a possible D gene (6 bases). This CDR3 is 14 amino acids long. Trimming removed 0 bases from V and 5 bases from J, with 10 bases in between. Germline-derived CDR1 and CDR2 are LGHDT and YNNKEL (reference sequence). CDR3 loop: CASSQDDRSTEAFF. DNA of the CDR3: TGTGCCAGCAGCCAAGATGACAGGTCGACTGAAGCTTTCTTT.

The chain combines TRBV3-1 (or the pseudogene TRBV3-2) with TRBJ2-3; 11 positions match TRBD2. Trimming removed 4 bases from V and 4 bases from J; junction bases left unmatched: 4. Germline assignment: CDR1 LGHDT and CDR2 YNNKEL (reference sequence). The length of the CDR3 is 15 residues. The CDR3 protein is CASSLAGGPADTQYF. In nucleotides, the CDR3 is TGTGCCAGCAGCCTAGCGGGGGGGCCTGCAGATACGCAGTATTTT.

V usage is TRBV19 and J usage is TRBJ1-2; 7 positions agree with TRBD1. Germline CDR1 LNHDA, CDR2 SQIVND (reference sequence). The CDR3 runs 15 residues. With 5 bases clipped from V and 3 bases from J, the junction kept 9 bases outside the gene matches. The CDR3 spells CASSASTGEYYGYTF. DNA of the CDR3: TGTGCCAGTAGTGCGAGTACAGGGGAGTACTATGGCTACACCTTC.

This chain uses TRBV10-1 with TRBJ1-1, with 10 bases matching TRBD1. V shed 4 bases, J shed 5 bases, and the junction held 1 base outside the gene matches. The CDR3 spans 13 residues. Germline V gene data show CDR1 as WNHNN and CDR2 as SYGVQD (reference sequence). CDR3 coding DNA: TGCGCCAGCAGTGGGACAGGGGGAACTGAAGCTTTCTTT. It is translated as CASSGTGGTEAFF.

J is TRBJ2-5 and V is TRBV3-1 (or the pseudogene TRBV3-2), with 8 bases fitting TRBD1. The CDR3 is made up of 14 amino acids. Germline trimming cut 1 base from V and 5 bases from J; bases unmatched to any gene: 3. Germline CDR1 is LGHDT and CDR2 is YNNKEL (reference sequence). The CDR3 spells CASSQVQGGETQYF. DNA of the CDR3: TGTGCCAGCAGCCAAGTACAGGGGGGCGAGACCCAGTACTTC.

The CDR3 here is CASRAGLAGSYEQYF. The CDR3 DNA follows: TGTGCCAGCAGGGCGGGACTAGCGGGCTCCTACGAGCAGTACTTC. The chain couples TRBV2 to TRBJ2-7, with 12 bases aligning to TRBD2. CDR1 SNHLY and CDR2 FYNNEI come from the germline V gene. Trimming at V came to 6 bases and at J to 0 bases, leaving 3 bases not matched to a gene. The CDR3 is made up of 15 amino acids. Based on the CDR3 plus reference TRBV2 and TRBJ2-7, the full variable domain is EPEVTQTPSHQVTQMGQEVILRCVPISNHLYFYWYRQILGQKVEFLVSFYNNEISEKSEIFDDQFSVERPDGSNFTLKIRSTKLEDSAMYFCASRAGLAGSYEQYFGPGTRLTVT.

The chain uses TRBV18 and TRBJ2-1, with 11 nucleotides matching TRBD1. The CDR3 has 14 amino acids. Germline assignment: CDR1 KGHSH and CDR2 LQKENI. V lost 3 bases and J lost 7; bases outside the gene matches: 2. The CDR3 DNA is TGTGCCAGCTCACCGGACAGGGGGCTGAATGAGCAGTTCTTC. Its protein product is CASSPDRGLNEQFF.

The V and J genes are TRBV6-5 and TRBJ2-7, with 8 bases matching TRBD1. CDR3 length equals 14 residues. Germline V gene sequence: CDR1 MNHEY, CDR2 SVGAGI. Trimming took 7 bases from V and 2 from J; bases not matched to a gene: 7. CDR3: CASKEETGAYEQYF. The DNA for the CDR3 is TGTGCCAGCAAGGAAGAGACAGGGGCCTACGAGCAGTACTTC.

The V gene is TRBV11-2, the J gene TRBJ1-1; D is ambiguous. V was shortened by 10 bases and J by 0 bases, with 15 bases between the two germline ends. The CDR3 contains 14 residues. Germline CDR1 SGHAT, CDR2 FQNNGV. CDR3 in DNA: TGTGCCACCTCACGCGACACCATGAACACTGAAGCTTTCTTT. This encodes CATSRDTMNTEAFF.

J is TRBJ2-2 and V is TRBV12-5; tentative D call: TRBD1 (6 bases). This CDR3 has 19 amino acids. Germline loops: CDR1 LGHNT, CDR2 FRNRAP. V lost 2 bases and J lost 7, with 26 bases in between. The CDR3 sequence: CASGLFMGSGRTDGGELFF. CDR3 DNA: TGTGCTAGTGGTTTGTTTATGGGAAGTGGGCGGACAGATGGCGGGGAGCTGTTTTTT.

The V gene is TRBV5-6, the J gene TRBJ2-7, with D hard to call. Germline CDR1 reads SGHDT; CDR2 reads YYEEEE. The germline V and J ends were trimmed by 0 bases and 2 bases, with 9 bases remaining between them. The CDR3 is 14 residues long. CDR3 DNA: TGTGCCAGCAGCTTGGCTGACAACCCCTACGAGCAGTACTTC. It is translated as CASSLADNPYEQYF.

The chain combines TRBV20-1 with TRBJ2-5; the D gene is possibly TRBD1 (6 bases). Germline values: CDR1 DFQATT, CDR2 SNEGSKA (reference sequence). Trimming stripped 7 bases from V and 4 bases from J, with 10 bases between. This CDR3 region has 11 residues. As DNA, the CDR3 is TGCAGTGTTTCGGACAGAGAGACCCAGTACTTC. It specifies CSVSDRETQYF.

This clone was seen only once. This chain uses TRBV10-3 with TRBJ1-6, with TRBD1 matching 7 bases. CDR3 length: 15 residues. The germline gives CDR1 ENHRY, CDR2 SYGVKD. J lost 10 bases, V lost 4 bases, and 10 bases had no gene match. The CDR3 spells CAISGTGPTSSPLHF. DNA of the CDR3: TGTGCCATCAGTGGGACAGGCCCAACATCCTCACCCCTCCACTTT.

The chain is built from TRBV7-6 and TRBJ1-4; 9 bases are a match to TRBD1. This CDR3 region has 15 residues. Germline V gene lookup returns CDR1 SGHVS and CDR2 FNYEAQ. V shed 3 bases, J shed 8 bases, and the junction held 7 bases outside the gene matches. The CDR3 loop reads CASSLGTGQREKLFF. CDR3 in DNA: TGTGCCAGCAGCTTGGGGACAGGGCAAAGGGAAAAACTGTTTTTT.

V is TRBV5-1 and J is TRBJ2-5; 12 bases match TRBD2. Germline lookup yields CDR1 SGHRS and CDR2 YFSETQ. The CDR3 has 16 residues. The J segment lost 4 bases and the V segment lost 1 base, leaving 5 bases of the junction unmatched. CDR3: CASSLTPSGGGETQYF. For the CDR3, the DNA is TGCGCCAGCAGCTTGACCCCTAGCGGGGGGGGAGAGACCCAGTACTTC.

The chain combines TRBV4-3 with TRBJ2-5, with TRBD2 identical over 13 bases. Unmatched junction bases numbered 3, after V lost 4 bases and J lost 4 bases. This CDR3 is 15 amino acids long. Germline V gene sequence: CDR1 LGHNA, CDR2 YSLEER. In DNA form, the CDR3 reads TGCGCCAGCAGCCTTGGGACTAGCGGGATAGAGACCCAGTACTTC. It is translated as CASSLGTSGIETQYF.

The CDR3: CASSRPSIMAQHF. CDR3 bases: TGTGCCAGCAGCCGGCCCTCAATCATGGCCCAGCATTTT. The chain carries TRBV3-1 (or the pseudogene TRBV3-2) and TRBJ1-5; D is undetermined. This CDR3 comprises 13 residues. With 4 bases removed from V and 11 bases from J, the gap between germline ends came to 15 bases. Germline V gene data show CDR1 as LGHDT and CDR2 as YNNKEL (reference sequence).

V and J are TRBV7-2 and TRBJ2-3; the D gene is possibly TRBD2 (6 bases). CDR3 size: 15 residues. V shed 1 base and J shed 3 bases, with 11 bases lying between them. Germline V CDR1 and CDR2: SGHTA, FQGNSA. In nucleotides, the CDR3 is TGTGCCAGCAGCTTAGGGGGGGTAGCGACAGATACGCAGTATTTT. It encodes CASSLGGVATDTQYF.

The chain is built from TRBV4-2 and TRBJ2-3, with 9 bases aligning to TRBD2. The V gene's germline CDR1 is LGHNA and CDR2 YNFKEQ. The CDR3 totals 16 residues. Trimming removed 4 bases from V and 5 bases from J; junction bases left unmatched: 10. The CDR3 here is CASSRGASGELDTQYF. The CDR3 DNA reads TGTGCCAGCAGCCGAGGGGCTAGCGGGGAGTTAGATACGCAGTATTTT.

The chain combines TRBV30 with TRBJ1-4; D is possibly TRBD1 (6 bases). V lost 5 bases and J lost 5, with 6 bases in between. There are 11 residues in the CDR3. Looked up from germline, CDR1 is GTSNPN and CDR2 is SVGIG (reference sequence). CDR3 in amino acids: CAWDRNEKLFF. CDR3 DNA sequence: TGTGCCTGGGACAGGAATGAAAAACTGTTTTTT.

The CDR3 nucleotides read TGTGCCAGCTCACTAGGCCGGGACAGGGCAAATTCACCCCTCCACTTT. Amino acids: CASSLGRDRANSPLHF. V is TRBV18 and J is TRBJ1-6; 9 nucleotides match TRBD1. The V gene end was trimmed by 4 bases and the J gene end by 7 bases; junction bases not matched to a gene: 8. Looked up from germline, CDR1 is KGHSH and CDR2 is LQKENI. This CDR3 comprises 16 residues.

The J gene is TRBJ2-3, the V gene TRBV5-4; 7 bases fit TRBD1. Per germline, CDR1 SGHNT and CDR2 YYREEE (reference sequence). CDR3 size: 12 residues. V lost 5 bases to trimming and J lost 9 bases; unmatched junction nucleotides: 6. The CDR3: CASRYDRETQYF. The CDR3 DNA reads TGTGCCAGCAGGTACGACAGGGAAACGCAGTATTTT.

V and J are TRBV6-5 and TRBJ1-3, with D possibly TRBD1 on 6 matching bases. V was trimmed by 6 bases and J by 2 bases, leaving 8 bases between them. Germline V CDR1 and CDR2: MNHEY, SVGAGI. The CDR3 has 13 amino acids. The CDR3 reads CASRWDTGNTIYF. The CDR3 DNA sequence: TGTGCCAGCAGATGGGACACTGGAAACACCATATATTTT.

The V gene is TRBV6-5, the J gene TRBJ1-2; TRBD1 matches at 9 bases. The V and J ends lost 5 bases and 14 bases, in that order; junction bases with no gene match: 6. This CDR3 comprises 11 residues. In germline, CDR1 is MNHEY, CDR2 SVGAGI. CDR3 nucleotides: TGTGCCAGCAGTAGTACAGGGGGCGAGACCTTC. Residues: CASSSTGGETF.

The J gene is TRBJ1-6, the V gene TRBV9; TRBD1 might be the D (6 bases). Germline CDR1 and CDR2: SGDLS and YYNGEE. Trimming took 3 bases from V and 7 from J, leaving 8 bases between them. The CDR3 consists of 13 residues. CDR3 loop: CASSETGNSPLHF. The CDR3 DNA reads TGTGCCAGCAGCGAGACAGGAAATTCACCCCTCCACTTT.

This chain's CDR3 is CASSIRGYTEAFF. CDR3 coding DNA: TGTGCCAGCAGTATCCGGGGGTACACTGAAGCTTTCTTT. J is TRBJ1-1 and V is TRBV6-5; possible D gene TRBD1, 5 bases. Germline V gene lookup returns CDR1 MNHEY and CDR2 SVGAGI. The germline V and J ends were trimmed by 5 bases and 3 bases, with 10 bases remaining between them. The CDR3 is 13 residues long.

The CDR3 region has the DNA TGTGCCAGTAGCCAGGGGGGCGAGCAGTACTTC. As protein: CASSQGGEQYF. The chain links TRBV19 to TRBJ2-7, with D possibly TRBD1 on 7 matching bases. CDR3 length: 11 residues. Germline assignment: CDR1 LNHDA and CDR2 SQIVND (reference sequence). The V end was cut by 6 bases, the J end by 6 bases, with 9 bases between. The full variable domain, in which reference TRBV19 and TRBJ2-7 provide the parts outside the CDR3, is DGGITQSPKYLFRKEGQNVTLSCEQNLNHDAMYWYRQDPGQGLRLIYYSQIVNDFQKGDIAEGYSVSREKKESFPLTVTSAQKNPTAFYLCASSQGGEQYFGPGTRLTVT.

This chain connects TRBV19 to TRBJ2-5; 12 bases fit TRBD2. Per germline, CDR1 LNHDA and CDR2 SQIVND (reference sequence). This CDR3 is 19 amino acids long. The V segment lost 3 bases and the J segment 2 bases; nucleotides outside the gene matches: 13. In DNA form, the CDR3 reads TGTGCCAGTAGTATGGCTTGGCGACTAGCGGGGGATAATCAAGAGACCCAGTACTTC. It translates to CASSMAWRLAGDNQETQYF.

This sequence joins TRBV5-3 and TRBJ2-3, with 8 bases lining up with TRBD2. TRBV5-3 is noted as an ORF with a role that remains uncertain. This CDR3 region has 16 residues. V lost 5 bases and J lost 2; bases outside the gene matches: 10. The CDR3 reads CARSSGERGPTDTQYF. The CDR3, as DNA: TGTGCCAGAAGTTCGGGCGAGCGGGGGCCCACAGATACGCAGTATTTT.

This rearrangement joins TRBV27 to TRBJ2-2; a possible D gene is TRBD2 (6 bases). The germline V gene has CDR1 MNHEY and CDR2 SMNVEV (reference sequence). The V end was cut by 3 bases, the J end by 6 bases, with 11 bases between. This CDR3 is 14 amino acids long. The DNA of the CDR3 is TGTGCCAGCAGTTTGGAAGGGGACTCCGGGGAGCTGTTTTTT. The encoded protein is CASSLEGDSGELFF.

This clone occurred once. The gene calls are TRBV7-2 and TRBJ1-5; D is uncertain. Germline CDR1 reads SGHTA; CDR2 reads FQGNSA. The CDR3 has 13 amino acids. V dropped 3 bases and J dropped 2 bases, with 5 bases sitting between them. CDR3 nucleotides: TGTGCCAGCAGCTTCGGTCGCAATCAGCCCCAGCATTTT. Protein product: CASSFGRNQPQHF.

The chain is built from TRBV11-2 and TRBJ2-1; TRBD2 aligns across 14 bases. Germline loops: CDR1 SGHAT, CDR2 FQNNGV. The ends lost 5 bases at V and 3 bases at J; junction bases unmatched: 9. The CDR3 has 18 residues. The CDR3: CASSPLRGLAGGYNEQFF. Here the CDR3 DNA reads TGTGCCAGCAGCCCCCTCCGAGGACTAGCGGGGGGCTACAATGAGCAGTTCTTC.